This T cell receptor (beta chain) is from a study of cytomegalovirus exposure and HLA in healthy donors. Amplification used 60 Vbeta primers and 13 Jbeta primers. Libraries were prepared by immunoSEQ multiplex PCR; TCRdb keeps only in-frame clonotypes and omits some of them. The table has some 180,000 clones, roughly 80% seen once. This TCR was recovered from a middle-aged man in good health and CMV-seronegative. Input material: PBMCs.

This CDR3 reads CASSQDGRTSGSGRTDTQYF. In DNA, the CDR3 is TGCGCCAGCAGCCAAGACGGGCGAACTAGCGGGAGCGGACGCACAGATACGCAGTATTTT. The chain combines TRBV4-3 with TRBJ2-3; 11 bases align to TRBD2. This CDR3 has 20 amino acids. CDR1 and CDR2 from the germline V gene are LGHNA and YSLEER. V dropped 0 bases and J dropped 1; count of bases not matched to a gene: 12.